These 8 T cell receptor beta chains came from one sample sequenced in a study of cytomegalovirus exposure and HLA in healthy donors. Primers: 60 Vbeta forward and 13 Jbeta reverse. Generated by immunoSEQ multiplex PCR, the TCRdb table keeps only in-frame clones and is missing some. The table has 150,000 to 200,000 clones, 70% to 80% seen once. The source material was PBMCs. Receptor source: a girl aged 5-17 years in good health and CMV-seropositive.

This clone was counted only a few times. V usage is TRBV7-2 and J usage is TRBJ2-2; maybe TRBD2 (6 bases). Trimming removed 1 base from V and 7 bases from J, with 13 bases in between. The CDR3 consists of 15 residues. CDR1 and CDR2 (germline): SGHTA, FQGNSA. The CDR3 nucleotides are TGTGCCAGCAGCTTAGTTATACTGGGGGGCGGGGAGCTGTTTTTT. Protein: CASSLVILGGGELFF. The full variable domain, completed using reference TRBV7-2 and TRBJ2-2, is GAGVSQSPSNKVTEKGKDVELRCDPISGHTALYWYRQSLGQGLEFLIYFQGNSAPDKSGLPSDRFSAERTGGSVSTLTIQRTQQEDSAVYLCASSLVILGGGELFFGEGSRLTVL.

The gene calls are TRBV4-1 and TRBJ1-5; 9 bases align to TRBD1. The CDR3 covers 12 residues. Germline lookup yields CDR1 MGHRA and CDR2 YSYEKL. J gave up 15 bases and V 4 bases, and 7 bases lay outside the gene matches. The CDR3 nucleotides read TGCGCCAGCAGCCTCGGGACAGGGCGTCTGCATTTT. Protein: CASSLGTGRLHF.

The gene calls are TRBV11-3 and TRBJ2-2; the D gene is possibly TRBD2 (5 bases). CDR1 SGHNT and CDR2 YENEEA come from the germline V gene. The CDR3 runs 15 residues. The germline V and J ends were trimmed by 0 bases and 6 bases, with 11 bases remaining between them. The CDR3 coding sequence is TGTGCCAGCAGCTTAGACCGAGGGCTCTCCGGGGAGCTGTTTTTT. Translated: CASSLDRGLSGELFF.

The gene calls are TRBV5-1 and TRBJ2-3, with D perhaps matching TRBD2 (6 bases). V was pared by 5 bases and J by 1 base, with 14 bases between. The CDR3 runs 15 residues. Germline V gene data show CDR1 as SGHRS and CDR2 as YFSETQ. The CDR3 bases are TGCGCCAGCAGGAATAGCGGAGATCGCACAGATACGCAGTATTTT. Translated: CASRNSGDRTDTQYF.

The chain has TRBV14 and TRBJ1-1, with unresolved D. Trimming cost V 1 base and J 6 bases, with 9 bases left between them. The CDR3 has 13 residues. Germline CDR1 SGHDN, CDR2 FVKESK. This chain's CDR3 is CASSQVEQSEAFF. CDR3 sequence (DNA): TGTGCCAGCAGCCAAGTGGAACAGTCTGAAGCTTTCTTT.

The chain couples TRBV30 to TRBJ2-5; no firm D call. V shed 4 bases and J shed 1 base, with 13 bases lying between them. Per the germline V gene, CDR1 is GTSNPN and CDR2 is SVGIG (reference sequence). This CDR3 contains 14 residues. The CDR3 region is CAWNFGGLQETQYF. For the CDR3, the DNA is TGTGCCTGGAATTTCGGTGGGCTCCAAGAGACCCAGTACTTC.

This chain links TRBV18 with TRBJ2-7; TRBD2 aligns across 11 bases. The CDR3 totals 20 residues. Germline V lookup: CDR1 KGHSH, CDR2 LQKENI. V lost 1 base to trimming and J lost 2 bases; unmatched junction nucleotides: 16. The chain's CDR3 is CASSPRLQKISGGATYEQYF. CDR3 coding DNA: TGTGCCAGCTCACCACGTCTTCAGAAGATTAGCGGGGGGGCCACCTACGAGCAGTACTTC.

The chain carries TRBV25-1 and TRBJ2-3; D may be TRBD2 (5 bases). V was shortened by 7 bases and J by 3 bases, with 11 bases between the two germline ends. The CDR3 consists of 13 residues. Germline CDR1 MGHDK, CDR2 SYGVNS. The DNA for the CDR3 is TGTGCCAGCACGTCCCCGGGGACAGATACGCAGTATTTT. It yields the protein CASTSPGTDTQYF.